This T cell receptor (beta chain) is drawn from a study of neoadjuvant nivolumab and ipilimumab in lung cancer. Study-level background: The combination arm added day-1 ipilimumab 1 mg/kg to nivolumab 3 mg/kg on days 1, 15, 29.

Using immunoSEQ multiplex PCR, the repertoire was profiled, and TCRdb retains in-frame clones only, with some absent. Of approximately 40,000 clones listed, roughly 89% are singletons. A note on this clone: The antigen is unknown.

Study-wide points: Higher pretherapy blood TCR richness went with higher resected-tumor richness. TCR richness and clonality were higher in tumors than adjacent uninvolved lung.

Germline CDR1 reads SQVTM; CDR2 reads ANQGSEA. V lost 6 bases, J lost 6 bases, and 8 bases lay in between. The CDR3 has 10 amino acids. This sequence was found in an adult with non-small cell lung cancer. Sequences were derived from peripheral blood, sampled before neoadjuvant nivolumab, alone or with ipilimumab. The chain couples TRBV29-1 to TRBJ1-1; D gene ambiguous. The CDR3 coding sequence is TGCAGCGTAGTTCAGGCTGAAGCTTTCTTT. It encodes CSVVQAEAFF.